This TCR beta chain was sequenced in a study of control samples from healthy donors and cancer patients. This CDR3 is built from 13 residues. The junction had 3 bases not matched to a gene; V was cut back by 9 bases and J by 1 base. CDR1 and CDR2 from the germline V gene are LNHDA and SQIVND (reference sequence). Repertoires were generated with immunoSEQ multiplex PCR, while TCRdb's copy carries only in-frame clones and drops some. The profile shows 65,000 to 85,000 clones, 89% of them singletons. The sample taken for sequencing was PBMCs. The chain combines TRBV19 with TRBJ1-3; 7 bases map to TRBD1. The receptor comes from a woman in her 50s with colorectal cancer. In DNA, the CDR3 is TGTGCCAGGATACAGGGGTCTGGAAACACCATATATTTT. It is translated as CARIQGSGNTIYF.